This entry is about one T cell receptor beta chain. The data originate from a study of blood T cell repertoires in COVID-19. Germline values: CDR1 SGHRS, CDR2 YFSETQ. With V trimmed by 4 bases and J by 2 bases, 5 bases remained unmatched. The CDR3 spans 16 residues. Study processing details: Amplification of reference gene primers was used by the study to estimate nucleated cell counts. This table comes from immunoSEQ multiplex PCR, and its TCRdb copy is limited to in-frame clones, with some not included. V and J calls and clone size are those listed in that table; D and trimming were worked out from the DNA. The data contain 200,000 to 250,000 clones, 80% to 90% of them singletons.

Material for sequencing was peripheral blood. The receptor was derived from a human donor in a cohort sampled during active COVID-19. The chain joins TRBV5-1 to TRBJ2-1, with 11 positions matching TRBD2. CDR3 amino acids: CASSPGTSGPYNEQFF. In DNA, the CDR3 is TGCGCCAGCAGCCCGGGGACTAGCGGTCCCTACAATGAGCAGTTCTTC.